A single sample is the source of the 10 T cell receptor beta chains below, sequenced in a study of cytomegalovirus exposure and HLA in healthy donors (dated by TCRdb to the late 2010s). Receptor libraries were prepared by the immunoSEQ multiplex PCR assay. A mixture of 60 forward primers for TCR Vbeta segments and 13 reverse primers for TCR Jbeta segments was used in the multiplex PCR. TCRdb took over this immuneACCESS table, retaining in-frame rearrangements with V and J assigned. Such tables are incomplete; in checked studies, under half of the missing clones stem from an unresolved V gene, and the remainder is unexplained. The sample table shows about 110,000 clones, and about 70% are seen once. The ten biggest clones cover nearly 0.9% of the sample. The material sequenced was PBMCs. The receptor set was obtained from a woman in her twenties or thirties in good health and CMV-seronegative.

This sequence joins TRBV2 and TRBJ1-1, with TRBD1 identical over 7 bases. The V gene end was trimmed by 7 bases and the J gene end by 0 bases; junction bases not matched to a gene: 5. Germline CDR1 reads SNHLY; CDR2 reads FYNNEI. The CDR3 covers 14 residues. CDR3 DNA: TGTGCCAGCAAAGGGGGCAGGCTGAACACTGAAGCTTTCTTT. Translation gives CASKGGRLNTEAFF.

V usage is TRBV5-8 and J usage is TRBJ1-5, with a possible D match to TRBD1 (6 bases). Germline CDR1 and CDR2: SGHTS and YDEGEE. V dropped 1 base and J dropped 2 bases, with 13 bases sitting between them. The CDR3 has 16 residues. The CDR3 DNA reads TGTGCCAGCAGCTTGAAGGGGGTAGTGGGCAATCAGCCCCAGCATTTT. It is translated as CASSLKGVVGNQPQHF.

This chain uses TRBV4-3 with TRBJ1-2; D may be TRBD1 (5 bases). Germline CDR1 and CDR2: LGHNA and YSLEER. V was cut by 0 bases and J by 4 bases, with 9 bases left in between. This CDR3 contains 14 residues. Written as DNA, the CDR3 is TGCGCCAGCAGCCAAGAAGGAAGGGGCTATGGCTACACCTTC. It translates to CASSQEGRGYGYTF.

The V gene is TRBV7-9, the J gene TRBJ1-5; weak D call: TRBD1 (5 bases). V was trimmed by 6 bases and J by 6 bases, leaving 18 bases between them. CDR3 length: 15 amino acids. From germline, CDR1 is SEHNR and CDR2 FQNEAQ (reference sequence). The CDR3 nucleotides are TGTGCCAGCAGTCCCCCGGGACTAAGCGGTCAGCCCCAGCATTTT. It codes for CASSPPGLSGQPQHF.

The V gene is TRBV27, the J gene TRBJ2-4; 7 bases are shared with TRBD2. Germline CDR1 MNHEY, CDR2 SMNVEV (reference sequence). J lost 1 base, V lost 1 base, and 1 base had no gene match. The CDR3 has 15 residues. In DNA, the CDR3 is TGTGCCAGCAGTTTATTGGGGGGGGCCAAAAACATTCAGTACTTC. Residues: CASSLLGGAKNIQYF.

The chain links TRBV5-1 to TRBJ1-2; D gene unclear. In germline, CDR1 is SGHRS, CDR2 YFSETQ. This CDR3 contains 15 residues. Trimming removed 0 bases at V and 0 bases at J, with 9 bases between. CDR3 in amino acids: CASSLATVANYGYTF. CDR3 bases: TGCGCCAGCAGCTTGGCCACGGTAGCTAACTATGGCTACACCTTC.

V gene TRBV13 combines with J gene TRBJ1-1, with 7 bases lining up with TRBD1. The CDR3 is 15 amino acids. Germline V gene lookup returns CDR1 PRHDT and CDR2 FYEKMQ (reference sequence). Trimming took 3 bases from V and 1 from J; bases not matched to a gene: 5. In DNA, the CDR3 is TGTGCCAGCAGCTTGGTCTCAGGGGGGAACACTGAAGCTTTCTTT. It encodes CASSLVSGGNTEAFF. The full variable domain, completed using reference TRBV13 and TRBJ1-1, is AAGVIQSPRHLIKEKRETATLKCYPIPRHDTVYWYQQGPGQDPQFLISFYEKMQSDKGSIPDRFSAQQFSDYHSELNMSSLELGDSALYFCASSLVSGGNTEAFFGQGTRLTVV.

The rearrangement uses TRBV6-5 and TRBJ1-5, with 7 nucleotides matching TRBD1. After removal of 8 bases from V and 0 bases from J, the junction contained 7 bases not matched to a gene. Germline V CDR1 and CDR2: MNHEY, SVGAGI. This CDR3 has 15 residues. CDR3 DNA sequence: TGTGCCAGCGCCAAGGACAGGAATAGCAATCAGCCCCAGCATTTT. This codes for CASAKDRNSNQPQHF.

CDR3 nucleotides: TGTGCCTGGAGTGGCCGGGCGGGGAATTCACCCCTCCACTTT. Its translation: CAWSGRAGNSPLHF. The chain recombines TRBV30 with TRBJ1-6, with no clear D. Germline V gives CDR1 GTSNPN, CDR2 SVGIG (reference sequence). The V and J ends lost 1 base and 7 bases respectively, with 11 bases between them. The CDR3 spans 14 residues.

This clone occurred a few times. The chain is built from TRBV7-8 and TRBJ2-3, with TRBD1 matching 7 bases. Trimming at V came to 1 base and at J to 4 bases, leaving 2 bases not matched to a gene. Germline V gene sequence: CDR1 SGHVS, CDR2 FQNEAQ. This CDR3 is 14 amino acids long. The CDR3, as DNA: TGTGCCAGCAGCTTAGTCACAGGGGCAGATACGCAGTATTTT. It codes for CASSLVTGADTQYF.